This entry lists 9 T cell receptor beta chains sequenced from one sample in a study of T-cell memory formation after mild COVID-19. From the 5' RACE reads, TCRdb called clonotypes with MiXCR, one entry per CDR3 protein. The data show over 95,000 distinct CDR3 sequences, with approximately 22% seen just once and about 42% held by the top ten. Source material: PBMCs or a T cell subset sorted from them (not recorded which). These receptors came from a man between 18 and 35 years old who had mild COVID-19 (a few samples of this study predate the infection). Cell type and time point are not known.

The V call is TRBV7-9, the J call TRBJ1-3; TRBD1 is a possible D gene (5 bases). Between the trimmed V and J ends, which lost 5 bases and 0 bases, there was a span of 14 bases. The CDR3 totals 16 residues. Germline assignment: CDR1 SEHNR and CDR2 FQNEAQ (reference sequence). The CDR3 region is CASSGRGSSSGNTIYF. CDR3 bases: TGTGCCAGCAGCGGTCGGGGGTCGAGCTCTGGAAACACCATATATTTT.

J is TRBJ1-2 and V is TRBV5-1; tentative D call: TRBD1 (5 bases). Germline V gene lookup returns CDR1 SGHRS and CDR2 YFSETQ. Trimming pared 1 base from V and 6 bases from J, leaving 13 bases between. There are 14 residues in the CDR3. The DNA of the CDR3 is TGCGCCAGCAGCTTGAGTCAGGGACGGGATGGCTACACCTTC. Its protein is CASSLSQGRDGYTF.

This sequence joins TRBV20-1 and TRBJ2-7; maybe TRBD1 (6 bases). The CDR3 consists of 18 residues. V lost 6 bases and J 3 bases, leaving 30 bases between the germline ends. Germline-derived CDR1 and CDR2 are DFQATT and SNEGSKA (reference sequence). The CDR3 sequence: CSALFVSRGPILHYEQYF. CDR3 nucleotides: TGCAGTGCCCTCTTTGTAAGCAGGGGACCAATCCTCCACTACGAGCAGTACTTC.

This clonotype was seen more than once but under ten times. The chain is built from TRBV7-9 and TRBJ1-2; 7 bases match TRBD1. This CDR3 is built from 12 residues. Losses at the gene ends were 7 bases for V and 8 bases for J; bases not matched to a gene: 7. The germline V gene encodes CDR1 SEHNR and CDR2 FQNEAQ (reference sequence). The CDR3 region is CASTLTGNGYTF. The CDR3 region has the DNA TGTGCCAGCACCCTGACAGGGAACGGCTACACCTTC.

The genes are TRBV4-3 and TRBJ2-4; D unclear. CDR3 length equals 18 residues. Looked up from germline, CDR1 is LGHNA and CDR2 is YSLEER. Trimming removed 0 bases from V and 0 bases from J, with 15 bases in between. The CDR3 nucleotides are TGCGCCAGCAGCCAAGATCCCGGGCAGTTACTAGCCAAAAACATTCAGTACTTC. Residues: CASSQDPGQLLAKNIQYF.

This clonotype was counted between two and nine times. The CDR3 bases are TGTGCCAGCAGTGTCTGGGGGGCGAAGAATACCAAAAACATTCAGTACTTC. Protein: CASSVWGAKNTKNIQYF. V gene TRBV6-1 combines with J gene TRBJ2-4; the D gene could be TRBD1 or TRBD2 (6 bases each). Per the germline V gene, CDR1 is MNHNS and CDR2 is SASEGT. Trimming left V 4 bases short and J 2 bases short, with 18 bases between. The CDR3 has 17 residues.

This clonotype turned up a few times. The chain uses TRBV12-5 and TRBJ1-1; D uncertain. Deletions cut 4 bases from V and 4 bases from J, with 7 bases between. This CDR3 is built from 12 residues. In germline, CDR1 is LGHNT, CDR2 FRNRAP. In DNA, the CDR3 is TGTGCTAGTGGTTCGACCGGCACTGAAGCTTTCTTT. Translating it yields CASGSTGTEAFF.

This clonotype appeared many times. The chain carries TRBV10-3 and TRBJ1-5; 7 nucleotides line up with TRBD1. This CDR3 spans 14 amino acids. V was pared by 2 bases and J by 6 bases, with 4 bases of the junction left unmatched. Germline V gives CDR1 ENHRY, CDR2 SYGVKD. The CDR3 spells CAISEDRESQPQHF. In nucleotides, the CDR3 is TGTGCCATCAGTGAGGACAGGGAGAGTCAGCCCCAGCATTTT.

This chain links TRBV4-1 with TRBJ2-7; a possible D gene is TRBD2 (5 bases). Trimming shortened V by 0 bases and J by 0 bases, and 12 bases separated the two germline ends. Germline V gene sequence: CDR1 MGHRA, CDR2 YSYEKL. The length of the CDR3 is 16 residues. This CDR3 is CASSQDLAASSYEQYV. The CDR3, as DNA: TGCGCCAGCAGCCAAGACCTAGCCGCGAGCTCCTACGAGCAGTACGTC.